This TCR beta chain was identified in a study of blood T cell repertoires in COVID-19. This clone was observed once. Those who participated ranged in age from roughly 18 to 100 years and resided in around 22 US areas. The CDR3 is 13 amino acids. The germline V and J ends were trimmed by 3 bases and 0 bases, with 4 bases remaining between them. Germline CDR1 is SGHTA and CDR2 is FQGNSA. The assay was immunoSEQ multiplex PCR, and TCRdb's table has in-frame clones only and misses some. The data hold approximately 490,000 clones, with roughly nine tenths observed a single time. The receptor was isolated from a woman in her fifties or sixties who had recovered from COVID-19. Source material: PBMCs or T cells enriched from blood (not recorded which). The chain is built from TRBV7-2 and TRBJ2-3; no clear D. The DNA of the CDR3 is TGTGCCAGCAGCTTCCCGAGCACAGATACGCAGTATTTT. Translation gives CASSFPSTDTQYF.